The 10 T cell receptor beta chains listed next were all sequenced from one sample in a study of beta chain features in type 1 diabetes (dated by TCRdb to 2016 to 2018). The library was made by the immunoSEQ multiplex PCR assay. The entire amount of isolated RNA was reverse transcribed using the High Capacity cDNA Reverse Transcription Kit, so the sequenced TCRB transcripts were expressed ones. TCRdb obtained this table from immuneACCESS and retained in-frame rearrangements with V and J assigned. These tables miss some clones; where compared with another copy, unresolved V genes account for less than half of the shortfall, and the remainder is unexplained. The sample records some 400,000 clones, about 16% of which are singletons. The ten largest clonotypes hold about 0.02% of the sample. The source material was naive CD4+ T cells from blood. What the cell subset or site label conveys for this sample: true naive CD4+ T cells. Receptor source: a young woman in good health.

This chain joins TRBV28 and TRBJ2-7, with TRBD1 matching over 11 bases. CDR1 and CDR2 from the germline V gene are MDHEN and SYDVKM. The CDR3 length is 15 residues. Trimming removed 5 bases from V and 6 bases from J; junction bases left unmatched: 9. The CDR3 coding sequence is TGTGCCAGCAGTCAGCAGAGGACAGGGGGCCGCGAGCAGTACTTC. Residues: CASSQQRTGGREQYF. Full variable domain (rest looked up from reference TRBV28 and TRBJ2-7): DVKVTQSSRYLVKRTGEKVFLECVQDMDHENMFWYRQDPGLGLRLIYFSYDVKMKEKGDIPEGYSVSREKKERFSLILESASTNQTSMYLCASSQQRTGGREQYFGPGTRLTVT.

This clone was picked up a small number of times. V gene TRBV5-1 combines with J gene TRBJ2-7; 8 nucleotides match TRBD2. The V gene end was trimmed by 9 bases and the J gene end by 5 bases; junction bases not matched to a gene: 13. The germline gives CDR1 SGHRS, CDR2 YFSETQ. The CDR3 totals 14 residues. The CDR3 reads CATTPGLEGNEQYF. CDR3 in DNA: TGCGCCACCACGCCGGGACTAGAGGGGAACGAGCAGTACTTC.

The CDR3 DNA is TGCGCCAGCAGCTTCCTGACCAGGAACAATGAGCAGTTCTTC. This encodes CASSFLTRNNEQFF. The chain links TRBV5-1 to TRBJ2-1; D is unclear. This CDR3 contains 14 residues. Trimming left V 2 bases short and J 5 bases short, with 11 bases between. Per germline, CDR1 SGHRS and CDR2 YFSETQ.

V is TRBV28 and J is TRBJ1-1; D is ambiguous. This CDR3 region has 16 residues. Germline V gene lookup returns CDR1 MDHEN and CDR2 SYDVKM. V was clipped by 2 bases and J by 1 base, with 14 bases between them. The CDR3 is CASSLESPRRNTEAFF. The DNA of the CDR3 is TGTGCCAGCAGTTTAGAGAGCCCCCGCCGGAACACTGAAGCTTTCTTT.

This clone was observed a handful of times. The chain combines TRBV30 with TRBJ2-3, with 9 bases aligning to TRBD2. With 5 bases clipped from V and 3 bases from J, the junction kept 6 bases outside the gene matches. Germline CDR1 reads GTSNPN; CDR2 reads SVGIG (reference sequence). There are 14 residues in the CDR3. This CDR3 reads CAWSQAGGTDTQYF. The CDR3 DNA reads as TGTGCCTGGTCGCAAGCGGGAGGAACAGATACGCAGTATTTT. The variable domain in full, completed from reference TRBV30 and TRBJ2-3, reads SQTIHQWPATLVQPVGSPLSLECTVEGTSNPNLYWYRQAAGRGLQLLFYSVGIGQISSEVPQNLSASRPQDRQFILSSKKLLLSDSGFYLCAWSQAGGTDTQYFGPGTRLTVL.

This clone was observed a handful of times. One end of the junction does not line up with germline, which may come from a read error. This chain joins TRBV28 and TRBJ2-7; TRBD1 aligns across 10 bases. The CDR3 has 14 amino acids. Germline lookup yields CDR1 MDHEN and CDR2 SYDVKM. The DNA of the CDR3 is TGTGCCGCAGCTCCCGTGGCGACAGGGGGCACAGTGAACTTC. It encodes CAAAPVATGGTVNF.

V and J are TRBV11-1 and TRBJ2-5; D unresolved. The CDR3 is 15 amino acids. Germline CDR1 reads SGHAT; CDR2 reads FQDESV (reference sequence). V lost 6 bases and J 1 base, leaving 15 bases between the germline ends. CDR3 sequence reads: CASSQSDIGQETQYF. The CDR3 DNA reads TGTGCCAGCAGTCAAAGTGACATAGGCCAAGAGACCCAGTACTTC.

This clone was seen a handful of times. The rearrangement links TRBV30 to TRBJ1-2, with 9 bases aligning to TRBD1. J gave up 7 bases and V 2 bases, and 8 bases lay outside the gene matches. The germline CDR1 and CDR2 sequences are GTSNPN and SVGIG (reference sequence). This CDR3 comprises 14 residues. The CDR3 DNA reads TGTGCCTGGAGTTCGGGACAGGGCGGCTCTGGCTACACCTTC. The encoded protein is CAWSSGQGGSGYTF.

The chain joins TRBV10-3 to TRBJ1-2; TRBD1 agrees at 9 bases. CDR1 is ENHRY and CDR2 is SYGVKD in the germline V gene. This CDR3 contains 15 residues. Trimming removed 2 bases from V and 6 bases from J; junction bases left unmatched: 7. The CDR3 nucleotides read TGTGCCATCAGTGAGCGGGGACAGGGTGGTGATGGCTACACCTTC. Protein: CAISERGQGGDGYTF.

The chain has TRBV7-2 and TRBJ2-7, with D possibly TRBD2 on 6 matching bases. The germline gives CDR1 SGHTA, CDR2 FQGNSA. V lost 5 bases and J 5 bases, leaving 22 bases between the germline ends. The CDR3 totals 16 residues. The CDR3 DNA sequence: TGTGCCAGCAGCCTCACCGGGAGAACCAGGAGGCACGAGCAGTACTTC. Its protein product is CASSLTGRTRRHEQYF.